The entry below gives a single T cell receptor (beta chain) sequence along with its context. In the source study's methods: Nucleated cell counts were estimated from reference gene primer amplification. Profiling relied on immunoSEQ multiplex PCR, and the TCRdb table lists in-frame clones only, not all of them. The V and J calls and the clone size are those of that table, but D and trimming were determined from the DNA. Counted here are around 150,000 clones, 70% to 80% occurring once; the ten biggest clones make up approximately 11%. These data come from a study of blood T cell repertoires in COVID-19. Study at large: Whether acute or convalescent, the COVID-19 samples came from the United States, Italy and Spain. T cells, B-cell-depleted T cells, or PBMCs provided the cDNA or gDNA that served as material.

The CDR3 spans 15 residues. Germline lookup yields CDR1 SGHKS and CDR2 YYEKEE (reference sequence). J was trimmed by 10 bases and V by 1 base; bases with no gene match: 7. Sequences were obtained from peripheral blood. The sequence came from a man aged 60-69 years who had recovered from COVID-19. This chain uses TRBV5-5 with TRBJ2-1; TRBD2 matches at 11 bases. CDR3 nucleotide sequence: TGTGCCAGCAGCTTGAAACTAGCGGGAGTTACCGAGCAGTTCTTC. It translates to CASSLKLAGVTEQFF.